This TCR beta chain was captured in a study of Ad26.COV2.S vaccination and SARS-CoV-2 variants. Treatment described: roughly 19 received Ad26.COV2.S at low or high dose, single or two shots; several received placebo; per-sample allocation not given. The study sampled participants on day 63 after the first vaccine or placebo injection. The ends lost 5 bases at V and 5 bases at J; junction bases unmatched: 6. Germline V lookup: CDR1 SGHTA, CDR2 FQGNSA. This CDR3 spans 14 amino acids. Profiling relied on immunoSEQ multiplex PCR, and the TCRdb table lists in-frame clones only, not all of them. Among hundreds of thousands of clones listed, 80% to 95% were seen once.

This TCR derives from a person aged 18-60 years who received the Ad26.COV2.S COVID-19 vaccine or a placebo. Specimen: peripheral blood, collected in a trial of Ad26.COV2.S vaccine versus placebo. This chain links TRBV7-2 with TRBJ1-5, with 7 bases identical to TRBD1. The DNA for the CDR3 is TGTGCCAGCAGCCCAAGACAGGGCGATCAGCCCCAGCATTTT. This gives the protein CASSPRQGDQPQHF.